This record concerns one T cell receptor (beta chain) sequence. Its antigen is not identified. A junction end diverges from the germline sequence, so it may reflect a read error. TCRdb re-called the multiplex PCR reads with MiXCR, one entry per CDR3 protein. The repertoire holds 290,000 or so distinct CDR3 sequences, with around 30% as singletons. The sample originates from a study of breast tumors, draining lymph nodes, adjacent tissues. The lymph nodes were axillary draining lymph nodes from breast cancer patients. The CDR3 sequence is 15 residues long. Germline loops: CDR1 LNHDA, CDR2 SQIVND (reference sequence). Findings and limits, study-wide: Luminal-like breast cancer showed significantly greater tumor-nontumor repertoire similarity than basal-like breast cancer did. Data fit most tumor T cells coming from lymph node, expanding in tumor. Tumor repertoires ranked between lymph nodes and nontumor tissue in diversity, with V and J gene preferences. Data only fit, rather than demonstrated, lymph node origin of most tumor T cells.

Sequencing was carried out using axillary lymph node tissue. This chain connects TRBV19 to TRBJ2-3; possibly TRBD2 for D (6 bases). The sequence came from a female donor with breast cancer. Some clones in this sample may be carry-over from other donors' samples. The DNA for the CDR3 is TGTGCCAGTTCCCCGGGACTGACTAGTACAGGTACGCAGTATTTT. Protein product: CASSPGLTSTGTQYF.